This TCR beta chain emerged from a study of blood T cell repertoires in COVID-19. Using immunoSEQ multiplex PCR, the repertoire was profiled, and TCRdb retains in-frame clones only, with some absent. The sample lists 110,000 to 150,000 clones, around 88% occurring once. V shed 2 bases, J shed 4 bases, and the junction held 11 bases outside the gene matches. This CDR3 region has 17 residues. The germline gives CDR1 SGHRS, CDR2 YFSETQ. The TCR comes from a man aged 55 to 70 with active or convalescent COVID-19. The chain is built from TRBV5-1 and TRBJ2-3, with 9 bases identical to TRBD2. The source material was peripheral blood. CDR3 amino acids: CASSFLGGGGAADTQYF. In DNA, the CDR3 is TGCGCCAGCAGCTTCCTGGGGGGCGGGGGGGCCGCAGATACGCAGTATTTT.